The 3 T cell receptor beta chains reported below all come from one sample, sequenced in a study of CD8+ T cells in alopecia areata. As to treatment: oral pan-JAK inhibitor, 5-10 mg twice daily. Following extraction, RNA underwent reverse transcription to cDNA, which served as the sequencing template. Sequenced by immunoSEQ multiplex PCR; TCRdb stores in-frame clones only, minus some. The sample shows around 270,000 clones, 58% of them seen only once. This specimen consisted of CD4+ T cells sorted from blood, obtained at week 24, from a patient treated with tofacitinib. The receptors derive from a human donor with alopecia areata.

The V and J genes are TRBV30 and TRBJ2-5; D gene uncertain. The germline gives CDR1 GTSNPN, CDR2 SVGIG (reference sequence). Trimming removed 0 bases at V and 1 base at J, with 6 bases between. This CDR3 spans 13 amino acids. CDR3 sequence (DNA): TGTGCCTGGAGTGTTCGAATCCAAGAGACCCAGTACTTC. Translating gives CAWSVRIQETQYF. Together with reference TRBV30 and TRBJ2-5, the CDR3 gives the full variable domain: SQTIHQWPATLVQPVGSPLSLECTVEGTSNPNLYWYRQAAGRGLQLLFYSVGIGQISSEVPQNLSASRPQDRQFILSSKKLLLSDSGFYLCAWSVRIQETQYFGPGTRLLVL.

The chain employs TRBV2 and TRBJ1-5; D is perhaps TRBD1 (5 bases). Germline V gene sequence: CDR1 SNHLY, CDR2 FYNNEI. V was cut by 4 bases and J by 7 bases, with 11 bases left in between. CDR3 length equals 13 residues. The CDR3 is CASSARGGQPQHF. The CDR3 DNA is TGTGCCAGCAGTGCACGGGGGGGGCAGCCCCAGCATTTT.

The CDR3 protein is CSAKKGETQYF. CDR3 bases: TGCAGTGCCAAGAAGGGGGAGACCCAGTACTTC. The chain uses TRBV20-1 and TRBJ2-5; a possible D gene is TRBD1 (5 bases). The V gene's germline CDR1 is DFQATT and CDR2 SNEGSKA (reference sequence). V shed 6 bases and J shed 5 bases, with 10 bases lying between them. CDR3 length: 11 amino acids.